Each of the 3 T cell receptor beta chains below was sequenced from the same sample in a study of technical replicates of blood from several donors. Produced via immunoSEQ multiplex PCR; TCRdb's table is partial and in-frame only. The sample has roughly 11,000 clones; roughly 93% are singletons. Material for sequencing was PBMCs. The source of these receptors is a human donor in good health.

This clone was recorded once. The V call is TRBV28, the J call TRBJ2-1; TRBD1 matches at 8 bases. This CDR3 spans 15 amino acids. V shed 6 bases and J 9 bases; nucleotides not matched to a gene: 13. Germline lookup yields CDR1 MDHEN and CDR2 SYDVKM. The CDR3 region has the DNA TGTGCCAGCAGCGCTCTTTTACTTCAGGGGGCTGAGCAGTTCTTC. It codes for CASSALLLQGAEQFF. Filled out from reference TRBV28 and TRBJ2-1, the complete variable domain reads DVKVTQSSRYLVKRTGEKVFLECVQDMDHENMFWYRQDPGLGLRLIYFSYDVKMKEKGDIPEGYSVSREKKERFSLILESASTNQTSMYLCASSALLLQGAEQFFGPGTRLTVL.

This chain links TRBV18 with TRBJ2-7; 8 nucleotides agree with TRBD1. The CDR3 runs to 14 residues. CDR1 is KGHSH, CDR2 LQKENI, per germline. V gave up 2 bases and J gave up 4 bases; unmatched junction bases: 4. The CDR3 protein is CASSPGTGNYEQYF. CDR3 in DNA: TGTGCCAGCTCACCAGGGACAGGAAATTACGAGCAGTACTTC.

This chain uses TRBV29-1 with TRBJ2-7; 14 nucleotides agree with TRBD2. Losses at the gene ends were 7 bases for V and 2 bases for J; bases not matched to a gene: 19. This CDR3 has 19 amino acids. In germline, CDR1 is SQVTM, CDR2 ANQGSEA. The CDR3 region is CSGHPPTGTSGSGPYEQYF. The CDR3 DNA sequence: TGCAGCGGACATCCCCCCACCGGGACTAGCGGGAGTGGCCCCTACGAGCAGTACTTC.